The clone carrying this TCR beta chain was seen a handful of times. Its target is unknown. Profiling relied on immunoSEQ multiplex PCR, and the TCRdb table lists in-frame clones only, not all of them. The repertoire consists of 110,000 to 150,000 clones, with over 80% occurring once and the leading ten covering roughly 3.4%. This sample was included in a study of T cell responses to AZD1222 COVID-19 vaccine. Study-wide findings and caveats: The reported proportion of spike-specific TCRs targeting unmutated variant regions was nearly half.

The V segment lost 1 base and the J segment 0 bases; nucleotides outside the gene matches: 3. This CDR3 spans 16 amino acids. Looked up from germline, CDR1 is SGHRS and CDR2 is YFSETQ. The genes are TRBV5-1 and TRBJ2-1, with TRBD2 identical over 8 bases. This specimen was peripheral blood, taken 28 days after the second AZD1222 dose. This TCR came from an adult who received the AZD1222 COVID-19 vaccine. The CDR3 coding sequence is TGCGCCAGCAGCTTGAGGAGCGGGAGCTCCTACAATGAGCAGTTCTTC. Translating gives CASSLRSGSSYNEQFF.